This passage covers 25 T cell receptor beta chains from one sample sequenced in a study of CD8+CD57+ T cells in acquired aplastic anemia. Selection for sequencing was limited to patients who had shown CD8+CD57+ cell expansion by flow cytometry. Both TCR beta VDJ combination and CDR3 sequence profiling were carried out. Genomic DNA was the template for this profiling. TCRdb called the reads again in MiXCR, with one record for every CDR3 protein. This sample has 250,000 to 350,000 distinct CDR3 sequences, with 56% found just once. The sequenced sample consisted of sorted CD4+, CD8+, or CD8+CD57+ T cells (not recorded which) from PBMCs. The receptors shown here come from a human donor with aplastic anemia.

Of note for this clonotype: At one boundary the junction diverges from the germline segment, which might be a read error. The V gene is TRBV27, the J gene TRBJ2-1; D may be TRBD1 (5 bases). The CDR3 sequence is 16 residues long. Germline values: CDR1 MNHEY, CDR2 SMNVEV (reference sequence). The CDR3 region is CASSLYGQGSFNEQFF. The CDR3 nucleotides are TGTGCCAGCAGTTTATACGGGCAGGGATCCTTCAATGAGCAGTTCTTC.

This clonotype was found many times. J is TRBJ2-1 and V is TRBV19; D remains ambiguous. The CDR3 covers 15 residues. V was trimmed by 6 bases and J by 0 bases, leaving 12 bases between them. CDR1 is LNHDA and CDR2 is SQIVND in the germline V gene (reference sequence). The CDR3 loop is CASSQGRSSYNEQFF. CDR3 nucleotide sequence: TGTGCCAGTAGCCAAGGACGGAGCTCCTACAATGAGCAGTTCTTC.

This clonotype was recorded many times. This sequence joins TRBV6-1 and TRBJ1-2, with D possibly TRBD1 on 5 matching bases. V was clipped by 6 bases and J by 3 bases, with 11 bases between them. The CDR3 contains 13 residues. Germline assignment: CDR1 MNHNS and CDR2 SASEGT. The CDR3 DNA sequence: TGTGCCAGCAGGATGGACACATACTATGGCTACACCTTC. Translated, it gives CASRMDTYYGYTF.

The chain combines TRBV14 with TRBJ1-5; 7 nucleotides line up with TRBD1. With V trimmed by 1 base and J by 1 base, 7 bases remained unmatched. The CDR3 has 17 amino acids. The germline V gene encodes CDR1 SGHDN and CDR2 FVKESK. The DNA for the CDR3 is TGTGCCAGCAGCCAAGTGAGGGGGCATCCGAGCAATCAGCCCCAGCATTTT. Its protein product is CASSQVRGHPSNQPQHF.

This clonotype has ten or more counts. V gene TRBV7-8 combines with J gene TRBJ2-3; D is unresolved. Trimming took 3 bases from V and 5 from J, leaving 12 bases between them. The V gene's germline CDR1 is SGHVS and CDR2 FQNEAQ. This CDR3 is 14 amino acids long. The CDR3 DNA reads TGTGCCAGCAGCTTTGTCCCAGGCGGAGATACGCAGTATTTT. It translates to CASSFVPGGDTQYF.

This clonotype was detected many times. This sequence joins TRBV7-2 and TRBJ1-6; TRBD1 matches 8 bases. The CDR3 consists of 16 residues. In germline, CDR1 is SGHTA, CDR2 FQGNSA. The trim removed 5 bases at V and 7 bases at J, leaving 10 bases unmatched. The CDR3, as DNA: TGTGCCAGCAGCACATCCCGACAGGGGCGGAATTCACCCCTCCACTTT. This encodes CASSTSRQGRNSPLHF.

V and J are TRBV20-1 and TRBJ1-1, with D uncertain. Trimming took 4 bases from V and 9 from J, leaving 24 bases between them. The germline V gene encodes CDR1 DFQATT and CDR2 SNEGSKA (reference sequence). This CDR3 is built from 15 residues. The CDR3 is CSAIRRIEGKGKAFF. CDR3 sequence (DNA): TGCAGTGCTATTCGGCGGATTGAGGGTAAGGGAAAAGCTTTCTTT.

This chain connects TRBV5-8 to TRBJ1-2; D unresolved. CDR1 and CDR2 from the germline V gene are SGHTS and YDEGEE. V lost 0 bases, J lost 0 bases, and 9 bases lay in between. This CDR3 contains 15 residues. Here the CDR3 DNA reads TGTGCCAGCAGCTTGGCCCCCGGGGCTAACTATGGCTACACCTTC. It yields the protein CASSLAPGANYGYTF.

This clonotype was seen only a few times. A much larger clone lies a single base off, so this may be a read error. J is TRBJ2-7 and V is TRBV6-5; D is tentatively TRBD1 or TRBD2 (5 bases each). This CDR3 is 14 amino acids long. Germline V gene lookup returns CDR1 MNHEY and CDR2 SVGAGI. Trimming took off 7 bases at V and 2 bases at J, with 15 bases between the two ends. CDR3 in amino acids: CASKRDGATYEQYF. The CDR3 nucleotides read TGTGCCAGCAAACGTGACGGGGCAACCTACGAGCAGTACTTC.

V and J are TRBV19 and TRBJ2-3; no clear D gene. Looked up from germline, CDR1 is LNHDA and CDR2 is SQIVND (reference sequence). With 7 bases removed from V and 3 bases from J, the gap between germline ends came to 14 bases. This CDR3 region has 14 residues. CDR3: CASKNALGTDTQYF. The CDR3 DNA reads as TGTGCCAGTAAGAACGCACTGGGTACAGATACGCAGTATTTT.

The chain has TRBV2 and TRBJ2-7; 7 bases fit TRBD1. The CDR3 loop spans 13 amino acids. Germline loops: CDR1 SNHLY, CDR2 FYNNEI. V shed 5 bases and J 6 bases; nucleotides not matched to a gene: 7. The CDR3 bases are TGTGCCAGCAGTTCGGGGCACAGGGGCGAGCAGTACTTC. It specifies CASSSGHRGEQYF.

This sequence joins TRBV24-1 and TRBJ2-5; 11 bases match TRBD1. Germline lookup yields CDR1 KGHDR and CDR2 SFDVKD. CDR3 size: 13 residues. After removal of 9 bases from V and 5 bases from J, the junction contained 4 bases not matched to a gene. The CDR3 region has the DNA TGTGCCACCGGACAGGGGGCGCGTGAGACCCAGTACTTC. This translates into CATGQGARETQYF.

There are many counts of this clonotype. This may stem from a read error, because a much larger clone lies one nucleotide away. The CDR3 carries no conserved terminal phenylalanine or tryptophan, so it likely arises from a read error. This chain connects TRBV29-1 to TRBJ1-2; D uncertain. CDR1 SQVTM and CDR2 ANQGSEA come from the germline V gene. Trimming removed 4 bases at V and 3 bases at J, with 9 bases between. CDR3 length: 12 amino acids. The CDR3 nucleotides are TGCAGCGTTGCCCAGGTGGACTATGGCTACACCATC. The encoded protein is CSVAQVDYGYTI.

The V call is TRBV2, the J call TRBJ2-1; 11 bases match TRBD2. The CDR3 has 16 residues. Germline loops: CDR1 SNHLY, CDR2 FYNNEI. The V segment lost 5 bases and the J segment 6 bases; nucleotides outside the gene matches: 9. In DNA form, the CDR3 reads TGTGCCAGCAGTCGTTCTTTAGCGGGAGGGCCCAATGAGCAGTTCTTC. Its protein product is CASSRSLAGGPNEQFF.

The chain couples TRBV10-2 to TRBJ2-3; D possibly corresponds to TRBD1 (5 bases). The CDR3 is 15 amino acids. CDR1 and CDR2 (germline): WSHSY, SAAADI. Between the trimmed V and J ends, which lost 3 bases and 3 bases, there was a span of 13 bases. The CDR3 spells CASSEGQGRTDTQYF. DNA of the CDR3: TGCGCCAGCAGTGAAGGTCAGGGAAGGACAGATACGCAGTATTTT.

This clonotype has a single count. The final CDR3 position lacks the conserved phenylalanine or tryptophan, pointing to a likely read error. This chain joins TRBV7-2 and TRBJ1-6; a possible D gene is TRBD1 (6 bases). The CDR3 covers 16 residues. The V gene's germline CDR1 is SGHTA and CDR2 FQGNSA. The V end was cut by 4 bases, the J end by 9 bases, with 19 bases between. The CDR3 protein is CASSSVSVGAGSPLHL. Written as DNA, the CDR3 is TGTGCCAGCAGCTCCGTGTCGGTGGGGGCGGGTTCACCCCTCCACCTT.

The CDR3 DNA reads as TGTGCCGTAGGGGACTCTGGGGCCAACGTCCTGACTTTC. It encodes CAVGDSGANVLTF. This chain uses TRBV7-6 with TRBJ2-6, with D possibly TRBD1 on 5 matching bases. The CDR3 totals 13 residues. V was clipped by 11 bases and J by 0 bases, with 8 bases between them. Germline lookup yields CDR1 SGHVS and CDR2 FNYEAQ.

This rearrangement joins TRBV12-3 or TRBV12-4 to TRBJ1-2, with TRBD1 as a possible D gene (6 bases). The germline V and J ends were trimmed by 5 bases and 5 bases, with 15 bases remaining between them. This CDR3 region has 14 residues. The CDR3 spells CASSPRTETYGYTF. The CDR3 DNA reads TGTGCCAGCAGTCCTAGGACAGAGACGTATGGCTACACCTTC.

To note about this clonotype: At one boundary the junction diverges from the germline segment, which might be a read error. The J gene is TRBJ2-5, the V gene TRBV2; D remains unclear. This CDR3 is built from 14 residues. Germline V gives CDR1 SNHLY, CDR2 FYNNEI. CDR3 in amino acids: CATSDADGQETQYF. The DNA for the CDR3 is TGTGCCACCAGTGATGCGGACGGACAAGAGACCCAGTACTTC.

J is TRBJ1-6 and V is TRBV2; D not resolved. This CDR3 contains 14 residues. Trimming left V 8 bases short and J 9 bases short, with 17 bases between. CDR1 and CDR2 from the germline V gene are SNHLY and FYNNEI. The CDR3 protein is CASGRTAVGSPLHF. DNA of the CDR3: TGTGCCAGCGGTAGGACTGCAGTGGGTTCACCCCTCCACTTT.

This chain uses TRBV14 with TRBJ2-7; 9 bases align to TRBD2. There are 20 residues in the CDR3. After removal of 4 bases from V and 4 bases from J, the junction contained 23 bases not matched to a gene. Germline CDR1 and CDR2: SGHDN and FVKESK. In DNA, the CDR3 is TGTGCCAGCAGCCCCGCCGGCCTAGCGGGACGCGACCCCCTAGCGTACGAGCAGTACTTC. Protein: CASSPAGLAGRDPLAYEQYF.

This clonotype was found a few times. The J gene is TRBJ2-3, the V gene TRBV10-3; 9 bases are a match to TRBD1. V trimming: 10 bases; J trimming: 6 bases; junction bases outside the gene matches: 14. This CDR3 comprises 15 residues. Germline-derived CDR1 and CDR2 are ENHRY and SYGVKD. The CDR3 nucleotides are TGTGCCACCACCGGGGGACGACAGGGGGAGGATACGCAGTATTTT. This codes for CATTGGRQGEDTQYF.

V usage is TRBV7-9 and J usage is TRBJ1-3, with a tentative D call TRBD1 (6 bases). The CDR3 length is 13 residues. Per the germline V gene, CDR1 is SEHNR and CDR2 is FQNEAQ (reference sequence). Trimming left V 5 bases short and J 5 bases short, with 10 bases between. CDR3 DNA sequence: TGTGCCAGCAGCGGGGACACCAGAAACACCATATATTTT. This codes for CASSGDTRNTIYF.

This clonotype was detected ten times or more. The gene calls are TRBV5-5 and TRBJ2-2; 8 bases map to TRBD1. CDR1 SGHKS and CDR2 YYEKEE come from the germline V gene (reference sequence). The CDR3 runs 15 residues. With V trimmed by 5 bases and J by 3 bases, 6 bases remained unmatched. CDR3 nucleotides: TGTGCCAGCAGTCGACAGGGGAGTTACACCGGGGAGCTGTTTTTT. Its protein product is CASSRQGSYTGELFF.

The rearrangement joins TRBV7-8 to TRBJ2-7; D not resolved. The V gene lost 6 bases and the J gene lost 3 bases, with 12 bases spanning the gap. The V gene's germline CDR1 is SGHVS and CDR2 FQNEAQ. CDR3 length equals 13 residues. The CDR3 bases are TGTGCCAGCAGTTCCGCCCGTGACTACGAGCAGTACTTC. Translating it yields CASSSARDYEQYF.